The rows below give T cell receptor beta chains drawn from one sample of a study of response to subunit inactivated influenza vaccine. One entry per CDR3 protein results from TCRdb running MiXCR on the RT-PCR reads. The sample lists hundreds of thousands of distinct CDR3 sequences, 13% to 15% seen once, with around 7.6% in the top ten. The specimen was PBMCs from blood, collected about 14 days before vaccination. The receptors were gathered from a man aged 50 to 60 who received an inactivated influenza vaccine. CDR3s include the opening cysteine and the closing phenylalanine or tryptophan. The order of the fields is clone size, J gene, V gene, D gene, CDR3 DNA, CDR3 protein. The D gene is left open where the match is weak. The listing skips clone size in some rows; elsewhere it reads once, few, many or a size class.

many TRBJ2-5 TRBV7-2 . TGTGCCAGCAGCTTAGGGGGGGGCCCCCAAGAGACCCAGTACTTC CASSLGGGPQETQYF
few TRBJ2-1 TRBV9 . TGTGCCAGCAGCGTAGACGACCGCAATGAGCAGTTCTTC CASSVDDRNEQFF
. TRBJ2-1 TRBV7-8 TRBD2 TGTGCCAGCAGCTCGGTAGCCGGGACTAGGATTCACAATGAGCAGTTCTTC CASSSVAGTRIHNEQFF
. TRBJ1-4 TRBV5-1 . TGCGCCAGCAGCTTGGGAAGCGGAGGAGGGCAGGAAAAACTGTTTTTT CASSLGSGGGQEKLFF
few TRBJ2-1 TRBV12-3/TRBV12-4 . TGTGCCAGCAGTTTAGGGGGCAAATCCTACAATGAGCAGTTCTTC CASSLGGKSYNEQFF
few TRBJ2-7 TRBV20-1 . TGCAGTGCTAGACCTACCGACAGGAAATCGGGCTACGAGCAGTACTTC CSARPTDRKSGYEQYF
many TRBJ2-1 TRBV20-1 . TGCAGTGCCAAAACTGGACAGTACAATGAGCAGTTCTTC CSAKTGQYNEQFF
many TRBJ1-6 TRBV28 . TGTGCCAGCAGTTTATGGCCGACGGTGGGGGGATCACCCCTCCACTTT CASSLWPTVGGSPLHF
. TRBJ2-1 TRBV20-1 TRBD2 TGCAGTGCTAGAGATCGGGGTAGCGGGAGGAAGAAGCAGTTCTTC CSARDRGSGRKKQFF
few TRBJ2-2 TRBV12-3/TRBV12-4 TRBD2 TGTGCCAGCAGGCCCTTAGCGGGACACACCGGGGAGCTGTTTTTT CASRPLAGHTGELFF
. TRBJ2-3 TRBV4-2 . TGTGCCAGCAGCCTGCCGGCCGTTCGAAATACGCAGTATTTT CASSLPAVRNTQYF
few TRBJ2-1 TRBV15 . TGTGCCACCAGCACAAATGACGGACAGTATCTATACAATGAGCAGTTCTTC CATSTNDGQYLYNEQFF
. TRBJ1-2 TRBV4-3 . TGCGCCAGCAGCCAAGATCGTCTAGGGAACTATGGCTACACCTTC CASSQDRLGNYGYTF
. TRBJ1-2 TRBV6-1 TRBD1 TGTGCCAGCAATATACAGGGGGCGGGAGGCTACACCTTC CASNIQGAGGYTF
. TRBJ1-2 TRBV28 TRBD1 TGTGCCAGCAGACACAGGGGGAGCGGATTCTATGGCTACACCTTC CASRHRGSGFYGYTF
many TRBJ2-7 TRBV20-1 . TGCAGTGCTAGAATCGCGTATGCAGGGAGGAATCCCTACGAGCAGTACTTC CSARIAYAGRNPYEQYF
. TRBJ2-1 TRBV28 TRBD2 TGTGCCAGCAGTTCTCCGGGACTAGCGTCCAAACCCGAGCAGTTCTTC CASSSPGLASKPEQFF
. TRBJ2-5 TRBV20-1 . TGCAGTGCCCCACCCGGCGAGACCCAGTACTTC CSAPPGETQYF
. TRBJ2-2 TRBV6-2/TRBV6-3 TRBD2 TGTGCCAGCACGGCGGGGGGCGGCACCGGGGAGCTGTTTTTT CASTAGGGTGELFF
. TRBJ2-7 TRBV4-2 TRBD2 TGTGCCAGCAGCCGCGAGGGACTAGCATTCTACGAGCAGTACTTC CASSREGLAFYEQYF
. TRBJ2-1 TRBV27 . TGTGCCAGCGGGGCTACGTCCTACAATGAGCAGTTCTTC CASGATSYNEQFF
. TRBJ2-7 TRBV28 . TGTGCCAGCAGTGGGGGACGGCACTCCTTCGAGCAGTACTTC CASSGGRHSFEQYF
. TRBJ1-2 TRBV6-6 . TGTGCCAGCAGAGGACGGGACTATGGCTACACCTTC CASRGRDYGYTF
. TRBJ2-1 TRBV19 . TGTGCCAGTAGGTTACAGACGGCCGAAGAGCAGTTCTTC CASRLQTAEEQFF
many TRBJ1-2 TRBV7-9 . TGTGCCAGCAGCTTAAGTGGGACCTATGGCTACACCTTC CASSLSGTYGYTF
. TRBJ1-2 TRBV11-2 . TGTGCCAGCAGCTTAGGACAGACGGGTGGCTACACCTTC CASSLGQTGGYTF
few TRBJ1-5 TRBV5-1 . TGCGCCAGCAGCTTGGCCGCTTGGGACGGTAATCAGCCCCAGCATTTT CASSLAAWDGNQPQHF
. TRBJ2-7 TRBV2 . TGTGCCAGCAGTGACAGGGCCTACTACGAGCAGTACTTC CASSDRAYYEQYF
few TRBJ1-1 TRBV7-9 . TGTGCCAGCAGCTTAGCGCGGGACCCTAACACTGAAGCTTTCTTT CASSLARDPNTEAFF
few TRBJ1-5 TRBV10-3 . TGTGCCATCAGTGATAACAGGGCCCAGCCCCAGCATTTT CAISDNRAQPQHF
. TRBJ2-1 TRBV7-9 . TGTGCCAGCAGCTTTGTCGCTTCCAATGAGCAGTTCTTC CASSFVASNEQFF
. TRBJ2-7 TRBV23-1 . TGCGCCAGCAGTCTTCTGACAATTTACGAGCAGTACTTC CASSLLTIYEQYF
. TRBJ2-2 TRBV10-3 . TGTGCCATCAGTGATCTCCAGGGGAGCGCCGGGGAGCTGTTTTTT CAISDLQGSAGELFF
few TRBJ1-2 TRBV5-1 TRBD1 TGCGCCAGCAGCCCCCGGAGGACAGGGCCCTCGGACTATGGCTACACCTTC CASSPRRTGPSDYGYTF
few TRBJ2-3 TRBV20-1 TRBD2 TGCAGTGCCGGACTAGCGGGGGCCCGCGGAGATACGCAGTATTTT CSAGLAGARGDTQYF
few TRBJ2-2 TRBV5-1 TRBD2 TGCGCCAGCAGCTTCGGACTAGCGGGGACCCTACAATCGAACACCGGGGAGCTGTTTTTT CASSFGLAGTLQSNTGELFF
few TRBJ2-1 TRBV20-1 TRBD1 TGCAGTGCTAGACGGGACAGGGGACAGTTCTTC CSARRDRGQFF
. TRBJ2-3 TRBV27 TRBD2 TGTGCCAGCAGGACACTAGCGCGCACTAGCACAGATACGCAGTATTTT CASRTLARTSTDTQYF
. TRBJ1-1 TRBV14 . TGTGCCAGCAGCCAACATGCTTTCCGGGTCGTGCGAGAGAACACTGAAGCTTTCTTT CASSQHAFRVVRENTEAFF
. TRBJ1-3 TRBV20-1 TRBD1 TGCAGTGCTAGAGCTAGGGGACAGGGGGCTGGAAACACCATATATTTT CSARARGQGAGNTIYF
many TRBJ2-2 TRBV14 . TGTGCCAGCAGCCAAAGCCGAACATGGGACCAGAACGGGGAGCTGTTTTTT CASSQSRTWDQNGELFF
. TRBJ2-1 TRBV20-1 TRBD2 TGCAGTGCAGGACTAGCGGGGCTTCGAGAGCAGTTCTTC CSAGLAGLREQFF
many TRBJ2-7 TRBV30 . TGTGCCTGGAGGGACGACTCCTACGAGCAGTACTTC CAWRDDSYEQYF
. TRBJ2-1 TRBV20-1 . TGCAGTGCTAGAGCCGATGAGCAGTTCTTC CSARADEQFF
. TRBJ2-5 TRBV4-2 TRBD1 TGTGCCAGCAGCCAAGTACAGGGGGCGGAAGAGACCCAGTACTTC CASSQVQGAEETQYF
many TRBJ2-3 TRBV4-3 . TGCGCCAGCAGCCAAAACTTCGGAGATACGCAGTATTTT CASSQNFGDTQYF
. TRBJ2-7 TRBV6-5 . TGTGCCAGCAGTTACTCGAGACTATCCTACGAGCAGTACTTC CASSYSRLSYEQYF
. TRBJ2-7 TRBV15 . TGTGCCACCAGCAGAGTTGACGTCTACGAGCAGTACTTC CATSRVDVYEQYF